The 19 T cell receptor beta chains listed next were all sequenced from one sample in a study of blood T cell repertoires in COVID-19. Profiling relied on immunoSEQ multiplex PCR, and the TCRdb table lists in-frame clones only, not all of them. The repertoire consists of almost 200,000 clones, with just under 85% occurring once and the leading ten covering 0.95%. Sequenced: peripheral blood. The receptors were gathered from a man aged 55 to 70 with COVID-19, enrolled during active disease.

This chain connects TRBV5-4 to TRBJ1-2; no clear D. CDR3 length: 13 residues. Trimming shortened V by 1 base and J by 4 bases, and 8 bases separated the two germline ends. Germline V gene data show CDR1 as SGHNT and CDR2 as YYREEE (reference sequence). The CDR3 DNA reads TGTGCCAGCAGCTTGTGGCAAAGCTATGGCTACACCTTC. Its translation is CASSLWQSYGYTF.

This clone was picked up a small number of times. The rearrangement uses TRBV6-2 or TRBV6-3 and TRBJ1-1; D gene ambiguous. The CDR3 totals 13 residues. Per germline, CDR1 MNHEY and CDR2 SVGEGT. The germline V and J ends were trimmed by 5 bases and 0 bases, with 7 bases remaining between them. CDR3 sequence (DNA): TGTGCCAGCAGTCCGCGGGTGAACACTGAAGCTTTCTTT. Translating gives CASSPRVNTEAFF.

On this clone itself: Other DNA sequences in this sample translate to the same CDR3. The V and J genes are TRBV18 and TRBJ2-7, with D possibly matching TRBD1 (8 bases). The CDR3 has 15 residues. Germline V lookup: CDR1 KGHSH, CDR2 LQKENI. V lost 2 bases to trimming and J lost 7 bases, with 18 bases between them. The CDR3 spells CASSPFLQGEGEQYF. DNA of the CDR3: TGTGCCAGCTCACCATTTTTACAGGGGGAGGGTGAGCAGTACTTC.

This chain uses TRBV30 with TRBJ2-3; TRBD2 matches at 8 bases. The CDR3 length is 14 residues. Germline CDR1 reads GTSNPN; CDR2 reads SVGIG (reference sequence). The V gene end was trimmed by 5 bases and the J gene end by 6 bases; junction bases not matched to a gene: 10. The DNA of the CDR3 is TGTGCCTGGGGCGCCGGGAGGGTTCGGGATACGCAGTATTTT. Protein sequence: CAWGAGRVRDTQYF.

This CDR3 reads CACSTGPNSPLHF. The CDR3 coding sequence is TGTGCCTGTTCGACAGGGCCCAATTCACCCCTCCACTTT. The chain combines TRBV30 with TRBJ1-6; TRBD1 matches 7 bases. The J segment lost 7 bases and the V segment lost 6 bases, leaving 6 bases of the junction unmatched. The CDR3 loop spans 13 amino acids. In germline, CDR1 is GTSNPN, CDR2 SVGIG (reference sequence).

This rearrangement joins TRBV12-5 to TRBJ1-5, with D perhaps TRBD1 (6 bases). Germline lookup yields CDR1 LGHNT and CDR2 FRNRAP. V lost 6 bases and J 11 bases, leaving 20 bases between the germline ends. The CDR3 length is 14 residues. CDR3 residues: CASGWGGGRGAQHF. The CDR3 DNA reads TGTGCTAGTGGCTGGGGCGGGGGCCGTGGGGCCCAGCATTTT.

The chain links TRBV10-3 to TRBJ1-2, with 8 bases identical to TRBD1. V trimming: 6 bases; J trimming: 4 bases; junction bases outside the gene matches: 7. CDR1 ENHRY and CDR2 SYGVKD come from the germline V gene. The CDR3 is made up of 14 amino acids. This CDR3 reads CAIRDRVRTYGYTF. In DNA, the CDR3 is TGTGCCATCAGGGACAGGGTGAGGACCTATGGCTACACCTTC.

The chain recombines TRBV6-5 with TRBJ1-2, with TRBD1 identical over 7 bases. Germline V gene sequence: CDR1 MNHEY, CDR2 SVGAGI. Trimming at V came to 0 bases and at J to 7 bases, leaving 5 bases not matched to a gene. This CDR3 spans 14 amino acids. In DNA, the CDR3 is TGTGCCAGCAGTTACTCTACAGGGGTCTCTGGCTACACCTTC. This encodes CASSYSTGVSGYTF.

This chain connects TRBV2 to TRBJ2-7; possibly TRBD2 for D (6 bases). There are 13 residues in the CDR3. The V and J ends lost 7 bases and 2 bases respectively, with 12 bases between them. Germline-derived CDR1 and CDR2 are SNHLY and FYNNEI. The CDR3 bases are TGTGCCAGCAATGGGGGGAGAGCCTACGAGCAGTACTTC. Encoded protein: CASNGGRAYEQYF.

On this clone itself: A much larger clone differs by one base, so this may be a read error. The chain recombines TRBV7-2 with TRBJ2-7; D is unclear. CDR3 size: 11 residues. Germline V CDR1 and CDR2: SGHTA, FQGNSA. Trimming removed 3 bases at V and 2 bases at J, with 2 bases between. The CDR3 nucleotides are TGTGCCAGCAGCTTCGCCTACGAGCAGTACTTC. It encodes CASSFAYEQYF. Based on the CDR3 plus reference TRBV7-2 and TRBJ2-7, the full variable domain is GAGVSQSPSNKVTEKGKDVELRCDPISGHTALYWYRQSLGQGLEFLIYFQGNSAPDKSGLPSDRFSAERTGGSVSTLTIQRTQQEDSAVYLCASSFAYEQYFGPGTRLTVT.

CDR3 sequence reads: CASSQEFRAGPTDTQYF. The CDR3 DNA sequence: TGCGCCAGCAGCCAAGAATTTCGGGCGGGACCGACAGATACGCAGTATTTT. V and J are TRBV4-1 and TRBJ2-3, with D possibly TRBD2 on 6 matching bases. Germline CDR1 is MGHRA and CDR2 is YSYEKL. Trimming took 0 bases from V and 3 from J, leaving 16 bases between them. There are 17 residues in the CDR3.

V is TRBV19 and J is TRBJ1-1, with TRBD1 identical over 8 bases. With V trimmed by 1 base and J by 4 bases, 5 bases remained unmatched. The CDR3 is 15 amino acids. Germline V gene sequence: CDR1 LNHDA, CDR2 SQIVND (reference sequence). The CDR3 spells CASSIVHRGATEAFF. The CDR3, as DNA: TGTGCCAGTAGTATAGTGCACAGGGGGGCCACTGAAGCTTTCTTT.

The chain joins TRBV28 to TRBJ2-7, with 8 bases lining up with TRBD2. The CDR3 is 15 amino acids. V shed 2 bases, J shed 6 bases, and the junction held 9 bases outside the gene matches. From germline, CDR1 is MDHEN and CDR2 SYDVKM. In nucleotides, the CDR3 is TGTGCCAGCAGTTTACGGGTAGCGGGAACACGCGAGCAGTACTTC. This gives the protein CASSLRVAGTREQYF.

The chain recombines TRBV3-1 (or the pseudogene TRBV3-2) with TRBJ1-1; no reliable D call. Trimming pared 3 bases from V and 0 bases from J, leaving 5 bases between. This CDR3 has 13 amino acids. CDR1 and CDR2 (germline): LGHDT, YNNKEL (reference sequence). This CDR3 is CASSQRVNTEAFF. CDR3 coding DNA: TGTGCCAGCAGCCAGCGAGTGAACACTGAAGCTTTCTTT.

This chain joins TRBV28 and TRBJ2-6; the D gene is possibly TRBD1 (5 bases). V shed 3 bases and J shed 1 base, with 7 bases lying between them. Germline V lookup: CDR1 MDHEN, CDR2 SYDVKM. This CDR3 is built from 15 residues. The CDR3 nucleotides read TGTGCCAGCAGTTTTTCAGGGTCTGGGGCCAACGTCCTGACTTTC. Translated: CASSFSGSGANVLTF. The variable domain in full, with the rest retrieved from reference TRBV28 and TRBJ2-6, is DVKVTQSSRYLVKRTGEKVFLECVQDMDHENMFWYRQDPGLGLRLIYFSYDVKMKEKGDIPEGYSVSREKKERFSLILESASTNQTSMYLCASSFSGSGANVLTFGAGSRLTVL.

The chain uses TRBV24-1 and TRBJ2-1, with TRBD1 matching over 7 bases. After removal of 3 bases from V and 8 bases from J, the junction contained 6 bases not matched to a gene. There are 14 residues in the CDR3. Per germline, CDR1 KGHDR and CDR2 SFDVKD. The CDR3 region is CATSDILTGHEQFF. CDR3 coding DNA: TGTGCCACCAGTGATATCCTGACAGGGCATGAGCAGTTCTTC.

V usage is TRBV12-5 and J usage is TRBJ1-4; possibly TRBD1 for D (6 bases). Germline V CDR1 and CDR2: LGHNT, FRNRAP. The ends were cut back, 6 bases at V and 5 bases at J, with 16 bases in the middle. CDR3 size: 15 residues. The CDR3 coding sequence is TGTGCTAGTGGCCCCGACGGACAGCCCAATGAAAAACTGTTTTTT. Protein product: CASGPDGQPNEKLFF.

The J gene is TRBJ1-2, the V gene TRBV7-9; 7 bases map to TRBD1. The CDR3 runs to 15 residues. Looked up from germline, CDR1 is SEHNR and CDR2 is FQNEAQ (reference sequence). After removal of 5 bases from V and 6 bases from J, the junction contained 12 bases not matched to a gene. This CDR3 reads CASSPRLVGTDGYTF. The CDR3, as DNA: TGTGCCAGCAGCCCTCGTCTCGTAGGGACAGATGGCTACACCTTC.

V is TRBV10-3 and J is TRBJ2-2, with D maybe TRBD1 (6 bases). The CDR3 is 14 residues long. V was shortened by 2 bases and J by 7 bases, with 11 bases between the two germline ends. Per germline, CDR1 ENHRY and CDR2 SYGVKD. CDR3 in amino acids: CAISEQQGGGELFF. In DNA, the CDR3 is TGTGCCATCAGTGAGCAACAGGGTGGCGGGGAGCTGTTTTTT.